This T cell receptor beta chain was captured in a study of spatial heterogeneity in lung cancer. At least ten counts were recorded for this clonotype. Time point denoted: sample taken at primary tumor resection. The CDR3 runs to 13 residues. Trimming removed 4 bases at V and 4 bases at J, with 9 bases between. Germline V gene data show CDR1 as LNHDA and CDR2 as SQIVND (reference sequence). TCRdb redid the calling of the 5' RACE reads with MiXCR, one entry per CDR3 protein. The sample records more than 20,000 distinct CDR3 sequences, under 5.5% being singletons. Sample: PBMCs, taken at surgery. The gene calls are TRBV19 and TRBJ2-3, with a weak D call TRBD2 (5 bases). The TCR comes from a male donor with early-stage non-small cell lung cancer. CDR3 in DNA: TGTGCCAGTAGTACTGGGAGCCCAGATACGCAGTATTTT. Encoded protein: CASSTGSPDTQYF.